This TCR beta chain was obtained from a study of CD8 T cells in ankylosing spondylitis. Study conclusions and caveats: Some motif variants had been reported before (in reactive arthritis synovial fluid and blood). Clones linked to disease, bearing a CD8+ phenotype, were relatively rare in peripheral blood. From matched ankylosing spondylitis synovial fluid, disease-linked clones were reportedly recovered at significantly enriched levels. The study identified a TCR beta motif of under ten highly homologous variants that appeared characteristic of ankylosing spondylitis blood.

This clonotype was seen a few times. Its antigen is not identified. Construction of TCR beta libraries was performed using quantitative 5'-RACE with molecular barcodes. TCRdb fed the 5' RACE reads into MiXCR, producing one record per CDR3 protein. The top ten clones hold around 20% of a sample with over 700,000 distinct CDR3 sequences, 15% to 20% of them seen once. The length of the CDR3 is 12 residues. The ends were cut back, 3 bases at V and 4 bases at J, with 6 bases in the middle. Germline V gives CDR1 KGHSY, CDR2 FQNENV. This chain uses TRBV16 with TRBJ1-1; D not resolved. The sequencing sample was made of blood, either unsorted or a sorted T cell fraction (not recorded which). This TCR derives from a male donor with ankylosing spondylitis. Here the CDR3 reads CASSHSPTEAFF. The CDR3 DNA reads TGTGCCAGCAGCCACAGCCCCACTGAAGCTTTCTTT. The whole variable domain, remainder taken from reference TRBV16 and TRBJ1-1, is GEEVAQTPKHLVRGEGQKAKLYCAPIKGHSYVFWYQQVLKNEFKFLISFQNENVFDETGMPKERFSAKCLPNSPCSLEIQATKLEDSAVYFCASSHSPTEAFFGQGTRLTVV.